The rows below give T cell receptor beta chains drawn from one sample of a study of cytomegalovirus exposure and HLA in healthy donors. Assay: immunoSEQ multiplex PCR; the TCRdb copy retains only in-frame clones and omits some. The sample yields under 200,000 clones, under 90% seen once. Input material: PBMCs. The receptors were gathered from a male donor in good health and CMV-seronegative. CDR3s include the opening cysteine and the closing phenylalanine or tryptophan. The D gene is left open where the match is weak. Size tells how often a clone was seen (once, few, many) or the class of an expanded clone, and some rows leave it out.

d_call j_call v_call clone_size cdr3_aa cdr3_nt
- TRBJ2-7 TRBV19 - CASMETDRYEQYF TGTGCCAGTATGGAGACAGATCGGTACGAGCAGTACTTC
- TRBJ1-1 TRBV11-2 - CASSLGRTATEAFF TGTGCCAGCAGCTTAGGCCGGACAGCCACTGAAGCTTTCTTT
- TRBJ2-3 TRBV9 - CASSVRQASTDTQYF TGTGCCAGCAGCGTCCGACAGGCAAGCACAGATACGCAGTATTTT
TRBD2 TRBJ2-2 TRBV10-3 - CATGTGGYTGELFF TGTGCCACCGGGACGGGGGGGTACACCGGGGAGCTGTTTTTT
- TRBJ2-2 TRBV7-9 - CATKGTPNTGELFF TGTGCCACCAAGGGGACACCGAACACCGGGGAGCTGTTTTTT
- TRBJ1-1 TRBV20-1 - CSASRGEAFF TGCAGTGCTAGTAGAGGGGAAGCTTTCTTT
TRBD2 TRBJ2-1 TRBV5-4 - CASSLSGRKGNEQFF TGTGCCAGCAGCCTTAGCGGGAGAAAAGGCAATGAGCAGTTCTTC
TRBD1 TRBJ1-2 TRBV5-1 - CASSLGTQGPLKGYTF TGCGCCAGCAGCTTGGGTACACAGGGGCCCCTAAAAGGCTACACCTTC
TRBD1 TRBJ2-7 TRBV5-1 - CASSHGTGSSYEQYF TGCGCCAGCAGCCATGGGACAGGTTCCTCCTACGAGCAGTACTTC
- TRBJ1-1 TRBV5-5 few CASSLRGHTEAFF TGTGCCAGCAGCTTGAGAGGCCACACTGAAGCTTTCTTT
- TRBJ2-5 TRBV6-5 - CASRTGSETQYF TGTGCCAGCAGAACAGGGAGCGAGACCCAGTACTTC
- TRBJ1-1 TRBV19 - CASSTIGRGGNTEAFF TGTGCCAGTAGTACTATCGGGCGAGGGGGGAACACTGAAGCTTTCTTT